This T cell receptor beta chain comes out of a study of CD4 and CD8 cells across lung adenocarcinoma regions (dated by TCRdb to the late 2010s). For context, the study as a whole: The study compared tumor centers with tumor margins to examine intratumor heterogeneity of the T cell receptor repertoire.

With regard to this clonotype: Its antigen is not yet known. Per-nucleotide qualities are absent, and no much larger clonotype sits a single base away.

V loses 8 bases of germline sequence and J loses 4 bases, and the interval between the two ends is 18 bases. Reading from cysteine to phenylalanine, the CDR3 counts 15 amino acids. Solely the CDR3 DNA is kept, with 45 bases framed from the first base. Via the germline V gene, CDR1 is MNHNS and CDR2 SASEGT. Donors were patients with localized lung adenocarcinoma, a subtype of non-small cell lung cancer. The samples were taken from the margins of localized lung adenocarcinomas. For TCR repertoire analysis, CD4+ T cells from tumor tissue were profiled separately from CD8+ T cells. Preparation of the library involved PCR. Sequencing was performed on a HiSeq X Ten. TCRdb reran the public reads through fastp at Q25 and MiXCR, keeping productive beta chains. Records with the same CDR3 protein are collapsed into one entry carrying the most frequent genes and DNA. The sample table lists about 3,700 distinct CDR3 sequences, 50% to 70% of them with a count of one. Around 20% of the sample rests with the top ten.

The rearrangement joined TRBV6-1 to TRBJ2-1; the D gene is perhaps TRBD2, on 6 matching bases. The specimen was CD4+ T cells from the margin of a lung tumor. The cell subset or site label of this sample denotes: tumor margin region. The clonotype comes from a female donor with lung adenocarcinoma. The CD4 and CD8 labels of this study may be unreliable. The DNA is TGTGCCAGCTCGGCAGGGACTTCCACTTACAATGAGCAGTTCTTC. Its translation reads: CASSAGTSTYNEQFF.